This T cell receptor beta chain came from a study of T cells expressing NK-cell markers. General observations from the study: No clear determination of HCMV specificity was made for expanded NKG2C+ T cell clones. A range of about 1.0-8% of CD8+ T cells consisted of dominant NKG2C+ clonotypes in several donors.

As concerns this clonotype: Its antigen is unknown.

For TCR beta, cDNA was produced by 5'RACE template switching with UMIs. Reanalyzing the 5' RACE reads, TCRdb keeps one entry per CDR3 protein, without DNA. The sample has 350,000 to 400,000 distinct CDR3 sequences. This clonotype was obtained from a woman between 45 and 65 years old in good health. The sequencing sample was made of blood T cells: a sorted CD56 or NKG2C T cell subset, CD4+ or CD8+ T cells, or bulk PBMC T cells (not recorded which).

CDR3 sequence: CASSTTGQGLGEQYF. V is TRBV12-3 or TRBV12-4 and J is TRBJ2-7; TCRdb's D gene call, TRBD1, goes unchecked for lack of DNA. This CDR3 has 15 residues.